The subject of this entry is one T cell receptor (beta chain). The antigen remains undetermined. TCRdb's copy holds only in-frame clones and misses some; the assay was immunoSEQ multiplex PCR. Of 200,000 or so clones detected, 90% to 95% appear once; the ten largest clones hold around 1%. The sample comes from a study of T cell responses to AZD1222 COVID-19 vaccine. Overall study results and limits: Reportedly, close to half of spike-specific TCRs are directed against unmutated variant regions. The study sampled repertoires only after the peak T cell response. Donors skewed white British and female; clonal diversity was possibly underestimated. Rises in breadth and depth of Spike-specific TCRs came after two AZD1222 doses.

The CDR3 covers 16 residues. Germline V gene sequence: CDR1 KGHSH, CDR2 LQKENI. J gave up 7 bases and V 2 bases, and 13 bases lay outside the gene matches. This TCR was sampled from an adult in good health. The chain is built from TRBV18 and TRBJ1-1, with 7 bases fitting TRBD1. The input for sequencing was peripheral blood, taken on day 0 of MenACWY control vaccination. Here the CDR3 DNA reads TGTGCCAGCTCACCATCTTCGACAGGGAATCGTGGTGAAGCTTTCTTT. Translation: CASSPSSTGNRGEAFF.